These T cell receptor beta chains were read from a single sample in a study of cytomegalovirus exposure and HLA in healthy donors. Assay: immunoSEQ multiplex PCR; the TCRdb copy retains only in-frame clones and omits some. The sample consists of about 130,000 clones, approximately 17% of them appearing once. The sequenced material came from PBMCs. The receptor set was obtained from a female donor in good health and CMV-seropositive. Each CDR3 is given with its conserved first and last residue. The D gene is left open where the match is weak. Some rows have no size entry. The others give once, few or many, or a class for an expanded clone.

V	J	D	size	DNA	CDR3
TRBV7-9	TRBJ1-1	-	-	TGTGCCAGCAGCTCAGAACCCAAAGCTTTCTTT	CASSSEPKAFF
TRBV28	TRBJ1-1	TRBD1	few	TGTGCCAGCAGTTTACCCCAGGGGGAAAGGACTGAAGCTTTCTTT	CASSLPQGERTEAFF
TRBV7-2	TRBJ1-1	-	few	TGTGCCAGCGGAGGAACGAACACTGAAGCTTTCTTT	CASGGTNTEAFF
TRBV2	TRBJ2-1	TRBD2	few	TGTGCCAGCAGTCTTCAACCGGGACTAGTCTCCAATGAGCAGTTCTTC	CASSLQPGLVSNEQFF
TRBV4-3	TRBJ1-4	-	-	TGCGCCAGCAGCCAAGACATAGCAACTAATGAAAAACTGTTTTTT	CASSQDIATNEKLFF
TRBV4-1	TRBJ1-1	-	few	TGCGCCAGCAGCGTGATCCCCAGGGGCACTGAAGCTTTCTTT	CASSVIPRGTEAFF
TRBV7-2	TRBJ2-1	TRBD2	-	TGTGCCAGCAGCTCCCAAGCGGGAGTCGCCTACAATGAGCAGTTCTTC	CASSSQAGVAYNEQFF
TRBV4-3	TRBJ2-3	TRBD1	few	TGCGCCAGCAGCCAAAACCCAACAGGGGGTGGGGCAGATACGCAGTATTTT	CASSQNPTGGGADTQYF
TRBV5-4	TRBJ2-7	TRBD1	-	TGTGCCAGCAGCCGAGGGACAGACCTCTACGAGCAGTACTTC	CASSRGTDLYEQYF
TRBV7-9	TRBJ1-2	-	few	TGTGCCAGCAGCTTAGCCGGGAATGGCTACACCTTC	CASSLAGNGYTF
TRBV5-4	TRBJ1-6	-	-	TGTGCCAGCAGCTTGGGTGGCGGTAATTCACCCCTCCACTTT	CASSLGGGNSPLHF
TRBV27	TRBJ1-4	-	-	TGTGCCAGCAGTTTAAGAGGAGGGCGCCTAAGAGAAAAACTGTTTTTT	CASSLRGGRLREKLFF
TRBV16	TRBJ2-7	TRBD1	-	TGTGCCAGCAGCCAAGGGACAGTGACCTACGAGCAGTACTTC	CASSQGTVTYEQYF
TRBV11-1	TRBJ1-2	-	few	TGTGCCAGCAGCCGGGGGTCGTATGGCTACACCTTC	CASSRGSYGYTF
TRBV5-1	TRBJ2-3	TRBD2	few	TGCGCCAGCAGCTCGGGGACTAGCGGCACAGATACGCAGTATTTT	CASSSGTSGTDTQYF
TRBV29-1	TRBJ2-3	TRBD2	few	TGCAGCGCGCTGCGGGGGGATAGCACAGATACGCAGTATTTT	CSALRGDSTDTQYF